This T cell receptor beta chain was sequenced for a study of lymphopenia after photon versus proton radiotherapy. The study, taken as a whole, reports: Oligoclonal CD8+ Temra expansion after nadir drove photon patients' diversity drop.

The data were produced by immunoSEQ multiplex PCR, yet TCRdb's version contains in-frame clones alone and is incomplete. The table lists more than 10,000 clones, 88% of them singletons, with about 3.8% in the top ten. This CDR3 has 13 amino acids. V lost 2 bases, J lost 1 base, and 6 bases lay in between. Germline CDR1 is MNHNS and CDR2 is SASEGT. As regards this clone: The antigen is not known.

This chain links TRBV6-1 with TRBJ2-7, with no clear D. The TCR was taken from a man aged 55 to 70 with pancreatic cancer. Sample: peripheral blood, taken from a patient treated with photon-based radiotherapy. The CDR3 here is CASSEWESYEQYF. The CDR3 bases are TGTGCCAGCAGTGAATGGGAATCCTACGAGCAGTACTTC.